This paragraph covers one T cell receptor beta chain sequence. This sample was taken from a study of T cell responses to AZD1222 COVID-19 vaccine. The table came from immunoSEQ multiplex PCR; TCRdb's copy has only in-frame clones and leaves some out. The sample has 20,000 to 25,000 clones, approximately 79% seen once. The sequencing here drew on peripheral blood, taken on day 0 of AZD1222 vaccination. The sequence derives from an adult in good health.

The CDR3 sequence: CASSPRDSQSGELFF. CDR3 DNA sequence: TGTGCCAGCTCACCCCGGGACAGCCAATCCGGGGAGCTGTTTTTT. The V and J genes are TRBV18 and TRBJ2-2; 7 bases agree with TRBD1. The germline V gene has CDR1 KGHSH and CDR2 LQKENI. There are 15 residues in the CDR3. The V and J ends lost 3 bases and 6 bases, in that order; junction bases with no gene match: 7.